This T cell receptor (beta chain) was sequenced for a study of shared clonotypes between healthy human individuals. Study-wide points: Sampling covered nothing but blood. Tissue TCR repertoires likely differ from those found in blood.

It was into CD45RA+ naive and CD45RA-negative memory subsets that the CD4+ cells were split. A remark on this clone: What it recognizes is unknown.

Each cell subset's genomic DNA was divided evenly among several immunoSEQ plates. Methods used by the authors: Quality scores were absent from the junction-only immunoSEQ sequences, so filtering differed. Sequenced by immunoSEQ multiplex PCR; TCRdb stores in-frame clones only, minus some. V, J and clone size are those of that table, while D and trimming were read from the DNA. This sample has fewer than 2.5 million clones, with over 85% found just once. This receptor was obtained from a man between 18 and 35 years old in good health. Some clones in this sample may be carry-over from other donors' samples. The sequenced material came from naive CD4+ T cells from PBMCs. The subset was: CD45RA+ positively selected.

The DNA of the CDR3 is TGTGCCAGCAGATCGGACGGGGAGAGAGAGACCCAGTACTTC. This encodes CASRSDGERETQYF. This chain links TRBV28 with TRBJ2-5, with D possibly TRBD2 on 5 matching bases. The V end lost 6 bases, the J end lost 4 bases, and 15 bases lay between the germline ends. The CDR3 runs 14 residues. CDR1 is MDHEN and CDR2 is SYDVKM in the germline V gene.